This T cell receptor (beta chain) was retrieved from a study of response to subunit inactivated influenza vaccine. This clonotype has ten or more counts. TCRdb re-derived calls from the RT-PCR reads in MiXCR, one entry per CDR3 protein. The table lists about 540,000 distinct CDR3 sequences, approximately 24% of them singletons. These data also featured in a second study, about T cells expressing NK-cell markers. Turning to that study: UMIs were included in TCR beta cDNA generated by 5'RACE template switching.

The specimen comprised CD4+ T cells sorted from PBMCs, sampled 11 to 12 days after vaccination. The sequence was obtained from a man aged 50-60 years who received an inactivated influenza vaccine.

The CDR3 reads CASSLTGRNTEAFF. In DNA form, the CDR3 reads TGCGCCAGCAGCTTGACAGGGAGGAACACTGAAGCTTTCTTT. V usage is TRBV5-1 and J usage is TRBJ1-1; maybe TRBD1 (6 bases). The CDR3 extends over 14 amino acids. Germline V lookup: CDR1 SGHRS, CDR2 YFSETQ. V lost 1 base and J 1 base, leaving 8 bases between the germline ends.